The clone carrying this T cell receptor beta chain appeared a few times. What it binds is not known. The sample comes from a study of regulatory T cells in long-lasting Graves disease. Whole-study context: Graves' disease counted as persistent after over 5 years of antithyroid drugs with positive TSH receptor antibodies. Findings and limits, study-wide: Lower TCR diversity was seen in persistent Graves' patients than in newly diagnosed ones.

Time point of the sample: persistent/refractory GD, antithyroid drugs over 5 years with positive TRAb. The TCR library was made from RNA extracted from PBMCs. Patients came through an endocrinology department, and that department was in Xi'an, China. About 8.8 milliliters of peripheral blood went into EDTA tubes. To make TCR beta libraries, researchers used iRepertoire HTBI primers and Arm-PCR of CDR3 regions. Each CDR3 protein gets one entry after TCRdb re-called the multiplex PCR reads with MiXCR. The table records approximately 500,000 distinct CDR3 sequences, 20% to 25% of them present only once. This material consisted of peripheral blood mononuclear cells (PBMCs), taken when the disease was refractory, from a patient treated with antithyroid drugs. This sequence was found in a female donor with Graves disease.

The CDR3 protein is CASSLGGLLASAFTDTQYF. CDR3 DNA sequence: TGTGCCAGCAGCTTAGGTGGCCTCCTGGCTAGCGCATTCACAGATACGCAGTATTTT. The V gene is TRBV7-6, the J gene TRBJ2-3; perhaps TRBD2 as D (6 bases). Germline-derived CDR1 and CDR2 are SGHVS and FNYEAQ. This CDR3 is built from 19 residues. Trimming cost V 1 base and J 2 bases, with 22 bases left between them.